Presented here are 7 T cell receptor beta chains from one specimen sequenced in a study of monozygotic twins with inflammatory bowel disease. With the 5' RACE reads reprocessed, TCRdb shows one record per CDR3 protein and no DNA. Its table records over 130,000 distinct CDR3 sequences. Sequencing was done on a sample of blood. The receptors were sampled from a human donor with ulcerative colitis or Crohn's disease, or a healthy co-twin of an affected twin (not recorded which).

The chain employs TRBV4-1 and TRBJ2-1; checking the TCRdb D call of TRBD2 is not possible without DNA. The CDR3 runs to 16 residues. Per germline, CDR1 MGHRA and CDR2 YSYEKL. CDR3 sequence: CASSLGTSGSYNEQFF.

This rearrangement joins TRBV6-1 to TRBJ1-2; lacking DNA, the TRBD1 call made by TCRdb goes unchecked. The germline CDR1 and CDR2 sequences are MNHNS and SASEGT. The CDR3 loop spans 16 amino acids. CDR3 sequence reads: CASRPLGQTLNYGYTF.

The V gene is TRBV13, the J gene TRBJ1-6. This CDR3 comprises 13 residues. Germline V lookup: CDR1 PRHDT, CDR2 FYEKMQ (reference sequence). The CDR3 loop is CASSWGGGSPLHF.

This chain connects TRBV20-1 to TRBJ2-7; the D call from TCRdb, TRBD1, cannot be confirmed without DNA. The CDR3 extends over 16 amino acids. CDR1 DFQATT and CDR2 SNEGSKA come from the germline V gene (reference sequence). The CDR3 region is CSAAGQSSLSAYEQYF.

V usage is TRBV5-6 and J usage is TRBJ1-6. Germline CDR1 is SGHDT and CDR2 is YYEEEE. The length of the CDR3 is 14 residues. The CDR3 protein is CASSLVMGDSPLHF.

This chain joins TRBV11-2 and TRBJ2-7; TCRdb proposes TRBD1, but this gene call is untestable without DNA. The CDR3 covers 18 residues. Germline V CDR1 and CDR2: SGHAT, FQNNGV. The CDR3 here is CASSLGIPGLGVSYEQYF. The full variable domain, rest sourced from reference TRBV11-2 and TRBJ2-7, is EAGVAQSPRYKIIEKRQSVAFWCNPISGHATLYWYQQILGQGPKLLIQFQNNGVVDDSQLPKDRFSAERLKGVDSTLKIQPAKLEDSAVYLCASSLGIPGLGVSYEQYFGPGTRLTVT.

The chain carries TRBV5-6 and TRBJ2-3. Germline CDR1 is SGHDT and CDR2 is YYEEEE. This CDR3 is built from 12 residues. CDR3 loop: CASSRTQSTQYF.